This T cell receptor (beta chain) was obtained from a study of T cell repertoires in cytomegalovirus infection. Study-wide background: Public TCR beta signatures provided an indication of both CMV infection and a matching HLA type.

The V gene lost 5 bases and the J gene lost 6 bases, with 8 bases spanning the gap. From germline, CDR1 is SGHVS and CDR2 FNYEAQ. The CDR3 has 12 amino acids. In this sample, this clonotype turned up a few times. Its antigen is currently unknown. TCRdb analysed the reads with MiXCR anew, one entry per CDR3 protein. The data show around 310,000 distinct CDR3 sequences, with about 27% seen just once and 15% to 20% held by the top ten. Sequencing was performed on cultured PBMCs, taken from culture after CMV antigen stimulation. This TCR was recovered from a human donor in good health (CMV status not recorded). Some clones in this sample may be carry-over from other donors' samples. The chain recombines TRBV7-6 with TRBJ2-1; tentatively, D is TRBD2 (5 bases). CDR3 in DNA: TGTGCCAGCAGCACTAGGAGCAATGAGCAGTTCTTC. Its protein is CASSTRSNEQFF.